Below are 28 T cell receptor beta chains sequenced from a single sample in a study of cytomegalovirus exposure and HLA in healthy donors. PCR employed 60 Vbeta and 13 Jbeta primers. Using immunoSEQ multiplex PCR, the repertoire was profiled, and TCRdb retains in-frame clones only, with some absent. This table holds around 170,000 clones, over 75% found once. Input material: PBMCs. These receptors were collected from a man in his fifties or sixties in good health and CMV-seropositive.

The V call is TRBV5-1, the J call TRBJ1-3, with a tentative D call TRBD1 (5 bases). The germline V gene encodes CDR1 SGHRS and CDR2 YFSETQ. The ends were cut back, 1 base at V and 0 bases at J, with 17 bases in the middle. The length of the CDR3 is 18 residues. CDR3 region: CASSLRTPTDRSGNTIYF. CDR3 coding DNA: TGCGCCAGCAGCTTGCGCACGCCGACAGACCGCTCTGGAAACACCATATATTTT. Drawing the rest from reference TRBV5-1 and TRBJ1-3, the complete variable domain is KAGVTQTPRYLIKTRGQQVTLSCSPISGHRSVSWYQQTPGQGLQFLFEYFSETQRNKGNFPGRFSGRQFSNSRSEMNVSTLELGDSALYLCASSLRTPTDRSGNTIYFGEGSWLTVV.

This clone was detected only a few times. The chain couples TRBV30 to TRBJ1-2; 12 nucleotides match TRBD1. The V gene end was trimmed by 1 base and the J gene end by 14 bases; junction bases not matched to a gene: 8. CDR1 and CDR2 from the germline V gene are GTSNPN and SVGIG (reference sequence). CDR3 length: 13 amino acids. DNA for the CDR3: TGTGCCTGGAGTGCCGGGACAGGGGGCCCGTGGACCTTC. Translated, it gives CAWSAGTGGPWTF. The full variable domain, with the rest looked up from reference TRBV30 and TRBJ1-2, is SQTIHQWPATLVQPVGSPLSLECTVEGTSNPNLYWYRQAAGRGLQLLFYSVGIGQISSEVPQNLSASRPQDRQFILSSKKLLLSDSGFYLCAWSAGTGGPWTFGSGTRLTVV.

This sequence joins TRBV10-3 and TRBJ1-1; 7 bases are a match to TRBD1. Per germline, CDR1 ENHRY and CDR2 SYGVKD. V lost 7 bases to trimming and J lost 0 bases; unmatched junction nucleotides: 5. CDR3 length: 14 residues. This CDR3 reads CAITQGGLNTEAFF. The DNA of the CDR3 is TGTGCCATCACCCAGGGGGGATTGAACACTGAAGCTTTCTTT.

The chain couples TRBV29-1 to TRBJ2-3, with a possible D match to TRBD2 (5 bases). V dropped 6 bases and J dropped 0 bases, with 7 bases sitting between them. This CDR3 contains 12 residues. The germline gives CDR1 SQVTM, CDR2 ANQGSEA. The CDR3 DNA reads as TGCAGCGTCGGGGTAAGCACAGATACGCAGTATTTT. This sequence encodes CSVGVSTDTQYF.

Details on this clone: Within the sample, other DNA sequences also encode this same CDR3. DNA of the CDR3: TGTGCCAGCAGCCCGGGGGTGGGTGAAAAACTGTTTTTT. It codes for CASSPGVGEKLFF. The gene calls are TRBV7-9 and TRBJ1-4; TRBD1 is a possible D gene (5 bases). The CDR3 consists of 13 residues. V lost 5 bases and J lost 7, with 11 bases in between. CDR1 is SEHNR, CDR2 FQNEAQ, per germline (reference sequence).

This chain joins TRBV4-1 and TRBJ2-5, with 9 bases identical to TRBD1. This CDR3 spans 15 amino acids. CDR1 is MGHRA, CDR2 YSYEKL, per germline. V lost 4 bases and J lost 4; bases outside the gene matches: 7. Here the CDR3 reads CASSRPGQGSETQYF. Here the CDR3 DNA reads TGCGCCAGCAGCCGACCGGGACAGGGTTCAGAGACCCAGTACTTC.

This clone was observed once. CDR3 in DNA: TGTGCCAGCTGGCAGGGAAACATTCAGTACTTC. It specifies CASWQGNIQYF. This sequence joins TRBV7-2 and TRBJ2-4; TRBD1 is a possible D gene (5 bases). With 8 bases removed from V and 6 bases from J, the gap between germline ends came to 8 bases. The CDR3 runs to 11 residues. The germline gives CDR1 SGHTA, CDR2 FQGNSA.

The chain recombines TRBV5-6 with TRBJ2-6; tentative D call: TRBD1 (5 bases). Germline assignment: CDR1 SGHDT and CDR2 YYEEEE. V lost 0 bases and J lost 4, with 11 bases in between. The CDR3 has 16 amino acids. The CDR3 region has the DNA TGTGCCAGCAGCTTGGGCCTCCGGACAGGGGCCAACGTCCTGACTTTC. Its translation: CASSLGLRTGANVLTF.

The V gene is TRBV6-4, the J gene TRBJ1-3; D uncertain. The CDR3 is 14 residues long. The germline V gene encodes CDR1 MRHNA and CDR2 SNTAGT. V was shortened by 3 bases and J by 4 bases, with 10 bases between the two germline ends. The CDR3 region has the DNA TGTGCCAGCAGTGAATCTAGCGGGGGAAACACCATATATTTT. Amino acid sequence: CASSESSGGNTIYF.

This chain joins TRBV28 and TRBJ2-3; D remains ambiguous. Germline V gene sequence: CDR1 MDHEN, CDR2 SYDVKM. This CDR3 comprises 13 residues. The V and J ends lost 4 bases and 2 bases respectively, with 7 bases between them. The CDR3 region has the DNA TGTGCCAGCAGTTGGGCAGCCACAGATACGCAGTATTTT. Its protein product is CASSWAATDTQYF.

The chain employs TRBV28 and TRBJ2-4, with D unresolved. Germline CDR1 reads MDHEN; CDR2 reads SYDVKM. V gave up 5 bases and J gave up 1 base, with 12 bases separating them. CDR3 size: 15 residues. The chain's CDR3 is CASSQARRAKNIQYF. DNA of the CDR3: TGTGCCAGCAGTCAGGCGAGAAGGGCCAAAAACATTCAGTACTTC.

CDR3 DNA sequence: TGTGCCAGCAGCCCCGAGGGCGGAGGTGAAGCTTTCTTT. This gives the protein CASSPEGGGEAFF. The chain employs TRBV7-9 and TRBJ1-1; no clear D. CDR1 is SEHNR and CDR2 is FQNEAQ in the germline V gene (reference sequence). The CDR3 has 13 residues. The V gene lost 5 bases and the J gene lost 7 bases, with 14 bases spanning the gap.

The chain couples TRBV6-5 to TRBJ1-3; tentative D call: TRBD1 (5 bases). The CDR3 has 15 residues. The V end was cut by 0 bases, the J end by 3 bases, with 9 bases between. Germline V lookup: CDR1 MNHEY, CDR2 SVGAGI. CDR3 loop: CASSYSGGDGNTIYF. The CDR3, as DNA: TGTGCCAGCAGTTACTCGGGGGGGGATGGAAACACCATATATTTT.

The V call is TRBV7-2, the J call TRBJ2-7; D perhaps matches TRBD2 (6 bases). This CDR3 has 14 amino acids. The V end lost 1 base, the J end lost 3 bases, and 10 bases lay between the germline ends. Per the germline V gene, CDR1 is SGHTA and CDR2 is FQGNSA. CDR3 nucleotide sequence: TGTGCCAGCAGCTTAGAAGTGCGGGACTACGAGCAGTACTTC. It codes for CASSLEVRDYEQYF.

The chain uses TRBV10-3 and TRBJ2-1; 7 positions match TRBD1. With V trimmed by 6 bases and J by 8 bases, 10 bases remained unmatched. CDR3 length: 14 residues. The germline gives CDR1 ENHRY, CDR2 SYGVKD. The CDR3 is CAISGDSRLDEQFF. CDR3 bases: TGTGCCATCAGCGGGGACAGCCGGTTGGATGAGCAGTTCTTC.

This clone has more than one count but fewer than ten. The rearrangement links TRBV5-6 to TRBJ1-2; 9 bases agree with TRBD1. CDR3 length: 15 amino acids. The junction had 6 bases not matched to a gene; V was cut back by 2 bases and J by 4 bases. Germline V gene lookup returns CDR1 SGHDT and CDR2 YYEEEE. The CDR3 nucleotides are TGTGCCAGCAGCTTCCGGGACAGGGTTTCCTATGGCTACACCTTC. This gives the protein CASSFRDRVSYGYTF.

The chain carries TRBV28 and TRBJ2-7; D is unresolved. The CDR3 sequence is 12 residues long. Trimming took off 8 bases at V and 6 bases at J, with 14 bases between the two ends. The germline V gene encodes CDR1 MDHEN and CDR2 SYDVKM. CDR3 amino acids: CASGWQVPEQYF. CDR3 coding DNA: TGTGCCAGCGGCTGGCAGGTCCCCGAGCAGTACTTC.

This clone was recorded a few times. This rearrangement joins TRBV30 to TRBJ2-5; 9 nucleotides line up with TRBD2. Germline values: CDR1 GTSNPN, CDR2 SVGIG (reference sequence). V lost 0 bases to trimming and J lost 0 bases; unmatched junction nucleotides: 5. The CDR3 spans 16 residues. CDR3 amino acids: CAWSVRIAGDQETQYF. Written as DNA, the CDR3 is TGTGCCTGGAGTGTACGTATAGCGGGAGACCAAGAGACCCAGTACTTC.

This clone occurred a few times. CDR3 coding DNA: TGTGCCAGCAGTTCGTATCGTCCCCTCCACTTT. Translating it yields CASSSYRPLHF. The chain has TRBV28 and TRBJ1-6; no firm D call. Germline V gene lookup returns CDR1 MDHEN and CDR2 SYDVKM. V lost 4 bases, J lost 13 bases, and 8 bases lay in between. This CDR3 spans 11 amino acids.

J is TRBJ1-4 and V is TRBV15; TRBD1 might be the D (5 bases). CDR3 length: 14 residues. The germline gives CDR1 LNHNV, CDR2 YYDKDF (reference sequence). The germline V and J ends were trimmed by 5 bases and 5 bases, with 12 bases remaining between them. CDR3: CATSSRAPNEKLFF. The CDR3 coding sequence is TGTGCCACCAGCTCCAGGGCCCCAAATGAAAAACTGTTTTTT. The full variable domain, rest sourced from reference TRBV15 and TRBJ1-4, is DAMVIQNPRYQVTQFGKPVTLSCSQTLNHNVMYWYQQKSSQAPKLLFHYYDKDFNNEADTPDNFQSRRPNTSFCFLDIRSPGLGDTAMYLCATSSRAPNEKLFFGSGTQLSVL.

J is TRBJ1-2 and V is TRBV7-9; D gene uncertain. CDR1 SEHNR and CDR2 FQNEAQ come from the germline V gene (reference sequence). Trimming removed 5 bases from V and 0 bases from J, with 7 bases in between. The CDR3 has 13 amino acids. This CDR3 is CASSQRANYGYTF. The CDR3 nucleotides are TGTGCCAGCAGCCAAAGAGCTAACTATGGCTACACCTTC.

The rearrangement joins TRBV7-9 to TRBJ2-4; D not resolved. Trimming stripped 0 bases from V and 0 bases from J, with 9 bases between. The germline CDR1 and CDR2 sequences are SEHNR and FQNEAQ (reference sequence). The CDR3 has 16 residues. The chain's CDR3 is CASSLAPELAKNIQYF. The CDR3 coding sequence is TGTGCCAGCAGCTTAGCCCCCGAACTAGCCAAAAACATTCAGTACTTC.

The chain couples TRBV6-5 to TRBJ1-5; a weak D match, TRBD1 (5 bases). The germline V gene has CDR1 MNHEY and CDR2 SVGAGI. V lost 5 bases to trimming and J lost 5 bases, with 13 bases between them. This CDR3 region has 14 residues. The CDR3: CASSTGRGDQPQHF. The DNA of the CDR3 is TGTGCCAGCAGTACCGGGAGGGGAGATCAGCCCCAGCATTTT.

The gene calls are TRBV10-3 and TRBJ1-2; 9 nucleotides align to TRBD1. The length of the CDR3 is 13 residues. After removal of 11 bases from V and 2 bases from J, the junction contained 6 bases not matched to a gene. CDR1 ENHRY and CDR2 SYGVKD come from the germline V gene. CDR3 sequence reads: CAARTGANYGYTF. In DNA, the CDR3 is TGTGCCGCCCGGACAGGGGCCAACTATGGCTACACCTTC.

The chain couples TRBV2 to TRBJ1-2; weak D call: TRBD1 (5 bases). The germline V gene has CDR1 SNHLY and CDR2 FYNNEI. This CDR3 is built from 15 residues. Trimming removed 6 bases at V and 1 base at J, with 15 bases between. The CDR3 sequence is CASSPRTFNNYGYTF. The CDR3 bases are TGTGCCAGCAGCCCCCGGACATTTAATAACTATGGCTACACCTTC.

The chain joins TRBV6-5 to TRBJ1-4; 8 bases are a match to TRBD1. The CDR3 is 15 residues long. Germline assignment: CDR1 MNHEY and CDR2 SVGAGI. V was clipped by 4 bases and J by 4 bases; unmatched bases: 5. The CDR3, as DNA: TGTGCCAGCAGTTTGACAGGGGTAAATAATGAAAAACTGTTTTTT. Protein product: CASSLTGVNNEKLFF.

The chain carries TRBV28 and TRBJ2-3; D is unresolved. Trimming removed 2 bases from V and 5 bases from J, with 14 bases in between. This CDR3 is built from 15 residues. CDR1 is MDHEN and CDR2 is SYDVKM in the germline V gene. The CDR3 loop is CASSLGGPRIDTQYF. CDR3 coding DNA: TGTGCCAGCAGTTTAGGTGGGCCTCGGATAGATACGCAGTATTTT.

V usage is TRBV5-6 and J usage is TRBJ2-5, with 9 bases matching TRBD1. V shed 3 bases, J shed 5 bases, and the junction held 14 bases outside the gene matches. The CDR3 is 17 amino acids. The germline CDR1 and CDR2 sequences are SGHDT and YYEEEE. The CDR3 region has the DNA TGTGCCAGCAGCTCAACTCCTCCGGGACAGGGATGGGAGACCCAGTACTTC. Its translation is CASSSTPPGQGWETQYF.